The 10 T cell receptor beta chains listed next were all sequenced from one sample in a study of T cell responses to AZD1222 COVID-19 vaccine. The method was immunoSEQ multiplex PCR; TCRdb's version includes in-frame clones alone and lacks a portion of them. The top ten clones hold less than 11% of a sample with approximately 180,000 clones, roughly 92% of them seen once. The sequences come from peripheral blood, collected on day 0 of AZD1222 vaccination. These receptors were collected from an adult in good health.

The rearrangement joins TRBV12-3 or TRBV12-4 to TRBJ2-5; 8 nucleotides align to TRBD2. This CDR3 is built from 13 residues. V dropped 5 bases and J dropped 7; count of bases not matched to a gene: 6. CDR3 protein: CASSSSGRGTQYF. CDR3 sequence (DNA): TGTGCCAGCAGTAGCAGCGGGAGAGGGACCCAGTACTTC.

The rearrangement uses TRBV5-1 and TRBJ2-7, with D perhaps given as TRBD1 or TRBD2 (6 bases each). The CDR3 is made up of 20 amino acids. CDR1 and CDR2 (germline): SGHRS, YFSETQ. V lost 4 bases and J lost 0, with 29 bases in between. The CDR3 DNA reads as TGCGCCAGCAGCCCTACCAAGTCTCCGGGGGCGGTATCACACTCCTACGAGCAGTACTTC. Translating it yields CASSPTKSPGAVSHSYEQYF.

The chain joins TRBV7-3 to TRBJ2-2; D is tentatively TRBD1 or TRBD2 (5 bases each). The V gene lost 0 bases and the J gene lost 6 bases, with 8 bases spanning the gap. This CDR3 comprises 14 residues. In germline, CDR1 is SGHTA, CDR2 FQGTGA. The CDR3: CASSLTLGAGELFF. DNA of the CDR3: TGTGCCAGCAGCTTAACGTTGGGGGCCGGGGAGCTGTTTTTT. Based on the CDR3 plus reference TRBV7-3 and TRBJ2-2, the full variable domain is GAGVSQTPSNKVTEKGKYVELRCDPISGHTALYWYRQSLGQGPEFLIYFQGTGAADDSGLPNDRFFAVRPEGSVSTLKIQRTERGDSAVYLCASSLTLGAGELFFGEGSRLTVL.

The chain joins TRBV5-4 to TRBJ1-2; unclear D gene. Between the trimmed V and J ends, which lost 4 bases and 4 bases, there was a span of 11 bases. CDR3 length equals 13 residues. The germline V gene encodes CDR1 SGHNT and CDR2 YYREEE (reference sequence). The CDR3 DNA reads TGTGCCAGCAGCCGCCCGGGAACCTATGGCTACACCTTC. Amino acids: CASSRPGTYGYTF.

The chain is built from TRBV6-5 and TRBJ1-1, with D possibly being TRBD1 (6 bases). The CDR3 contains 15 residues. Germline CDR1 reads MNHEY; CDR2 reads SVGAGI. With 6 bases removed from V and 0 bases from J, the gap between germline ends came to 14 bases. CDR3 amino acids: CASRSSYRVNTEAFF. In DNA, the CDR3 is TGTGCCAGCAGATCATCTTACAGGGTGAACACTGAAGCTTTCTTT.

In its sample, this clone was seen a few times. This chain joins TRBV24-1 and TRBJ2-1, with D tentatively TRBD2 (5 bases). Looked up from germline, CDR1 is KGHDR and CDR2 is SFDVKD. CDR3 length: 16 residues. V shed 0 bases and J shed 7 bases, with 15 bases lying between them. The CDR3 DNA reads as TGTGCCACCAGTGATTTGGTCTTAGCCGGGGAGAATGAGCAGTTCTTC. This codes for CATSDLVLAGENEQFF.

The chain has TRBV5-1 and TRBJ2-3, with D tentatively TRBD2 (6 bases). This CDR3 spans 17 amino acids. Germline V gene data show CDR1 as SGHRS and CDR2 as YFSETQ. Trimming removed 2 bases from V and 7 bases from J, with 23 bases in between. The CDR3 spells CASSFGRDRVRHNTQYF. The CDR3 nucleotides read TGCGCCAGCAGCTTCGGGCGGGATAGGGTCCGCCACAATACGCAGTATTTT.

The rearrangement joins TRBV7-2 to TRBJ1-1; no firm D call. Germline CDR1 reads SGHTA; CDR2 reads FQGNSA. Between the trimmed V and J ends, which lost 2 bases and 4 bases, there was a span of 14 bases. The CDR3 has 15 residues. CDR3 loop: CASSLFGFEATEAFF. The CDR3 coding sequence is TGTGCCAGCAGCTTATTTGGCTTTGAAGCCACTGAAGCTTTCTTT.

V is TRBV7-9 and J is TRBJ2-5; 8 bases are shared with TRBD1. CDR1 and CDR2 (germline): SEHNR, FQNEAQ (reference sequence). The CDR3 consists of 15 residues. Losses at the gene ends were 1 base for V and 5 bases for J; bases not matched to a gene: 6. CDR3 loop: CASSLVPGGVETQYF. For the CDR3, the DNA is TGTGCCAGCAGCTTAGTACCAGGGGGCGTTGAGACCCAGTACTTC.

The CDR3 is CSVLITSTNTGELFF. CDR3 bases: TGCAGCGTCCTCATAACCTCGACGAACACCGGGGAGCTGTTTTTT. The gene calls are TRBV29-1 and TRBJ2-2, with unresolved D. Germline V gene sequence: CDR1 SQVTM, CDR2 ANQGSEA. The CDR3 spans 15 residues. The ends were cut back, 6 bases at V and 0 bases at J, with 14 bases in the middle.